What follows are 3 T cell receptor beta chains derived from one specimen sequenced in a study of read filtering for tumor transcriptome and immune sequencing. Molecular barcoded adaptors covering alpha/delta and beta/gamma chains were used on about 390 ng RNA. TCRdb re-analysed the reads in MiXCR, keeping a single row per CDR3 protein. The sample includes about 130,000 distinct CDR3 sequences, around 13% seen only once; the top ten take roughly 9.6%. The sequenced material came from a population of CD138-negative cells sorted from bone marrow. The source is a donor at least 40 years old with multiple myeloma.

This clonotype was seen repeatedly, ten times or more. The chain has TRBV9 and TRBJ2-1; the match to TRBD1 covers 7 bases. Trimming took 4 bases from V and 5 from J; bases not matched to a gene: 9. This CDR3 spans 15 amino acids. Per the germline V gene, CDR1 is SGDLS and CDR2 is YYNGEE. CDR3 region: CASSPTGTDNNEQFF. The DNA of the CDR3 is TGTGCCAGCAGCCCAACTGGGACAGATAACAATGAGCAGTTCTTC.

This clonotype was counted at least ten times. CDR3 loop: CSVSGPRGGENEQFF. The CDR3 bases are TGCAGCGTTTCCGGTCCGAGAGGGGGCGAAAATGAGCAGTTCTTC. V and J are TRBV29-1 and TRBJ2-1; 7 bases agree with TRBD1. After removal of 5 bases from V and 7 bases from J, the junction contained 14 bases not matched to a gene. The CDR3 is 15 residues long. The germline CDR1 and CDR2 sequences are SQVTM and ANQGSEA.

A word on this clonotype: One base away lies a much larger clone, so this may be a sequencing read error. The chain joins TRBV5-1 to TRBJ1-1; D call uncertain. The CDR3 consists of 14 residues. Germline V gene sequence: CDR1 SGHRS, CDR2 YFSETQ. The DNA for the CDR3 is TGCGCCGGCAGCTGGAAGTCCATGAACACTGAAGCTTTCTTT. Residues: CAGSWKSMNTEAFF.